These 10 T cell receptor beta chains share one sample of origin, sequenced in a study of shared clonotypes between healthy human individuals. CD45RO negativity and positive selection for CCR7 defined naive CD8 cells, a population that excluded terminally differentiated effector memory CD45RA+ cells. Sequenced by immunoSEQ multiplex PCR; TCRdb stores in-frame clones only, minus some. The table has about 2.1 million clones, 80% to 95% seen once. Sequencing was performed on naive CD8+ T cells from PBMCs. The source is a man aged 18 to 29 in good health. Some clones in this sample may be carry-over from other donors' samples.

This clone has a single count. The rearrangement uses TRBV11-2 and TRBJ1-1, with D maybe TRBD1 (5 bases). CDR1 SGHAT and CDR2 FQNNGV come from the germline V gene. Trimming removed 8 bases from V and 2 bases from J, with 18 bases in between. This CDR3 is built from 15 residues. The CDR3, as DNA: TGTGCCAGCTCGGGGTTCGGGACGTATAACACTGAAGCTTTCTTT. Translation: CASSGFGTYNTEAFF.

This clone was recorded once. V is TRBV29-1 and J is TRBJ2-7; 8 bases are a match to TRBD2. The CDR3 has 13 residues. V lost 6 bases and J lost 4; bases outside the gene matches: 8. CDR1 is SQVTM and CDR2 is ANQGSEA in the germline V gene. The CDR3 region is CSVLSGTHYEQYF. CDR3 coding DNA: TGCAGCGTCCTTAGCGGGACCCATTACGAGCAGTACTTC.

The chain employs TRBV19 and TRBJ1-2; D may be TRBD1 (5 bases). This CDR3 contains 13 residues. Germline V gives CDR1 LNHDA, CDR2 SQIVND (reference sequence). Trimming shortened V by 5 bases and J by 7 bases, and 14 bases separated the two germline ends. This CDR3 reads CASSEDQGLGYTF. The CDR3 DNA is TGTGCCAGTAGTGAGGACCAGGGTCTTGGCTACACCTTC.

This chain uses TRBV14 with TRBJ2-2, with TRBD1 identical over 10 bases. With 3 bases clipped from V and 5 bases from J, the junction kept 3 bases outside the gene matches. This CDR3 has 15 amino acids. Germline CDR1 is SGHDN and CDR2 is FVKESK. DNA for the CDR3: TGTGCCAGCAGCCAGGACAGGGGGACGACCGGGGAGCTGTTTTTT. It encodes CASSQDRGTTGELFF.

The chain recombines TRBV29-1 with TRBJ1-3; no firm D call. CDR1 is SQVTM and CDR2 is ANQGSEA in the germline V gene. This CDR3 has 14 residues. The germline V and J ends were trimmed by 4 bases and 0 bases, with 10 bases remaining between them. The CDR3 DNA sequence: TGCAGCGTTGTCGACCCTCCCTCTGGAAACACCATATATTTT. It encodes CSVVDPPSGNTIYF.

This chain joins TRBV5-1 and TRBJ2-4, with D possibly being TRBD1 or TRBD2 (5 bases each). Trimming shortened V by 3 bases and J by 1 base, and 14 bases separated the two germline ends. The CDR3 covers 16 residues. Germline-derived CDR1 and CDR2 are SGHRS and YFSETQ. In DNA form, the CDR3 reads TGCGCCAGCAGCTCCTTGGGGGTATATGCCAAAAACATTCAGTACTTC. Translation gives CASSSLGVYAKNIQYF.

The J gene is TRBJ2-1, the V gene TRBV9; D remains ambiguous. The CDR3 spans 14 residues. V gave up 3 bases and J gave up 8 bases, with 15 bases separating them. Germline CDR1 SGDLS, CDR2 YYNGEE. CDR3 region: CASSGLLTPDEQFF. CDR3 coding DNA: TGTGCCAGCAGCGGCCTTCTGACTCCCGATGAGCAGTTCTTC.

The CDR3 loop reads CASSSLGRVDGYTF. In nucleotides, the CDR3 is TGTGCCAGCAGTTCCCTTGGCAGGGTGGATGGCTACACCTTC. The genes are TRBV28 and TRBJ1-2; the D gene is possibly TRBD1 (5 bases). Germline V gene lookup returns CDR1 MDHEN and CDR2 SYDVKM. Trimming cost V 4 bases and J 6 bases, with 15 bases left between them. This CDR3 spans 14 amino acids.

In the case of this clone: This sample includes further DNA sequences coding for the same CDR3. The chain couples TRBV27 to TRBJ1-5; D might be TRBD1 (6 bases). CDR1 MNHEY and CDR2 SMNVEV come from the germline V gene (reference sequence). CDR3 length: 15 residues. Between the trimmed V and J ends, which lost 5 bases and 0 bases, there was a span of 11 bases. The CDR3 is CASSKTGYSNQPQHF. The CDR3 DNA reads TGTGCCAGCAGTAAGACAGGCTATAGCAATCAGCCCCAGCATTTT.

V usage is TRBV2 and J usage is TRBJ2-1, with 7 bases fitting TRBD2. Germline lookup yields CDR1 SNHLY and CDR2 FYNNEI. With V trimmed by 3 bases and J by 0 bases, 11 bases remained unmatched. The CDR3 has 18 amino acids. In DNA form, the CDR3 reads TGTGCCAGCAGTGATATAGCGGGCAAAAGAAGCTCCTACAATGAGCAGTTCTTC. This gives the protein CASSDIAGKRSSYNEQFF. Full variable domain (missing parts from reference TRBV2 and TRBJ2-1): EPEVTQTPSHQVTQMGQEVILRCVPISNHLYFYWYRQILGQKVEFLVSFYNNEISEKSEIFDDQFSVERPDGSNFTLKIRSTKLEDSAMYFCASSDIAGKRSSYNEQFFGPGTRLTVL.